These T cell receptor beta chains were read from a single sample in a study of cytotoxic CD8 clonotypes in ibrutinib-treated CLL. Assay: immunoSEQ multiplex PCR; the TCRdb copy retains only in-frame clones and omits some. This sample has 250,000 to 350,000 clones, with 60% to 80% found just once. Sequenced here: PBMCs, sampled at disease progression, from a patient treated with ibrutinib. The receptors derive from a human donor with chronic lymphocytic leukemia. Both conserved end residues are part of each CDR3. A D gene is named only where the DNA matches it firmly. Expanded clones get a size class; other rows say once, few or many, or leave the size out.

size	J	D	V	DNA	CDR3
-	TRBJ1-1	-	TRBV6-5	TGTGCCAGCAGTTGGCAGGGCTCAACTGAAGCTTTCTTT	CASSWQGSTEAFF
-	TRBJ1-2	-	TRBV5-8	TGTGCCAGCAGCTTCGACACTCCTGTTAACTATGGCTACACCTTC	CASSFDTPVNYGYTF
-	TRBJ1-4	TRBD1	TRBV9	TGTGCCAGCAGCGACGCAGGGGGTGAAAAACTGTTTTTT	CASSDAGGEKLFF
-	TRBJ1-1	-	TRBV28	TGTGCCAGCAGCGAGGGACTTTTGTGGGACACTGAAGCTTTCTTT	CASSEGLLWDTEAFF
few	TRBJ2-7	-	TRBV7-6	TGTGCCAGCAGCGACGCATCTACAGGGTACGAGCAGTACTTC	CASSDASTGYEQYF
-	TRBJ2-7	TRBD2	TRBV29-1	TGCAGCGTAGATACTAGCGGGAGGGCAGTCGAGCAGTACTTC	CSVDTSGRAVEQYF
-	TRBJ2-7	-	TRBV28	TGTGCCAGCAGTTTATTCGGGGGTCTGAACGAGCAGTACTTC	CASSLFGGLNEQYF
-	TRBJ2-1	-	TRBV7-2	TGTGCCAGCAGCTTAGTAAATAGGGATGAGCAGTTCTTC	CASSLVNRDEQFF
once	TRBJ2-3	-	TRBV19	TGTGCCAGTAGCTTGACAGTAGGATGGAGCACAGATACGCAGTATTTT	CASSLTVGWSTDTQYF
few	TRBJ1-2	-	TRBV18	TGTGCCAGCTCACGACTCGACCAATTAGCCTATGGCTACACCTTC	CASSRLDQLAYGYTF
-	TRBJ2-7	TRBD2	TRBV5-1	TGCGCCAGCCGCCCGCTAGCGGAACTGATCTACGAGCAGTACTTC	CASRPLAELIYEQYF
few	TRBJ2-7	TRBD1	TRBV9	TGTGCCAGCAGCGTATCAGGGGGCAGCTCCTACGAGCAGTACTTC	CASSVSGGSSYEQYF
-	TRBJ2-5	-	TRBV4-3	TGCGCCAGCAGCCAAGATTATTCGGGAGTTGAGACCCAGTACTTC	CASSQDYSGVETQYF
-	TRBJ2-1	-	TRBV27	TGTGCAACCCACCGGGGGGCCGGGACAGAAACCTACAATGAGCAGTTCTTC	CATHRGAGTETYNEQFF
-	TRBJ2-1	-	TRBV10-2	TGCGCCGTCCCCATAGGGACAGAGCAGTTCTTC	CAVPIGTEQFF
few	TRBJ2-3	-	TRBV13	TGTGCCAGCAGCTCGAGGACCTACACAGATACGCAGTATTTT	CASSSRTYTDTQYF
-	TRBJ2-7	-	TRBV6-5	TGTGCCAGCAGTTACTCGCGACAGGTAGCCTACGAGCAGTACTTC	CASSYSRQVAYEQYF
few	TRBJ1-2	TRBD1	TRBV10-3	TGTGCCATCAGTCCCGACAGGGCTAACTATGGCTACACCTTC	CAISPDRANYGYTF
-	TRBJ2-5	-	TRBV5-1	TGCGCCAGCAGCCCTTCGACAGCCCAAGAGACCCAGTACTTC	CASSPSTAQETQYF
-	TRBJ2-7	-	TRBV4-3	TGCGCCAGCAGCCTATACTTCACGTACTCCTACGAGCAGTACTTC	CASSLYFTYSYEQYF
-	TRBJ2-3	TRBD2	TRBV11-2	TGTGCCAGCAGCTTAGTGTTAGCGGGGACTAGCACAGATACGCAGTATTTT	CASSLVLAGTSTDTQYF
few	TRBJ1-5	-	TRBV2	TGTGCCAGCAGTGATTTCGCTAATCAGCCCCAGCATTTT	CASSDFANQPQHF
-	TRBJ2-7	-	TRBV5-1	TGCGCCAGCAGCTTGGAGAGGACGGGAACCTACGAGCAGTACTTC	CASSLERTGTYEQYF
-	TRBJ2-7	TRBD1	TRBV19	TGTGCCAGTACAGGGGACGGGACAGGGAATAGCTCCTACGAGCAGTACTTC	CASTGDGTGNSSYEQYF
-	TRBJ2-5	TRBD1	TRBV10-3	TGTGCCATCAGGGTGGGACAGGGACCCCAAGAGACCCAGTACTTC	CAIRVGQGPQETQYF
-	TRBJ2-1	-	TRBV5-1	TGCGCCAGCAGCTTGGTGCAGGGTGGAGGCGAGCAGTTCTTC	CASSLVQGGGEQFF
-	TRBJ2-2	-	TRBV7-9	TGTGCCAGCAGCTCTTACAGAAACGGGGAGCTGTTTTTT	CASSSYRNGELFF
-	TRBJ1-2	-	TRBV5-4	TGTGCCAGCAGCTTGGTAGTAGGGGGTGGCTACACCTTC	CASSLVVGGGYTF
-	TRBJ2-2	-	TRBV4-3	TGCGCCAGCAGCCATGCCCAGGTGGCCGGGGAGCTGTTTTTT	CASSHAQVAGELFF
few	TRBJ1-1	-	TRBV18	TGTGCCAGCTGCCCAGGGAGGGACACTGAAGCTTTCTTT	CASCPGRDTEAFF
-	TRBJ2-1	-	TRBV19	TGTGCCAGTAGTATAGGGGGAGGCTCCGGCAATGAGCAGTTCTTC	CASSIGGGSGNEQFF
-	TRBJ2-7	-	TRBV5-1	TGCGCCAGCAGCTCCCAAAGCTTTACGAAGCAGTACTTC	CASSSQSFTKQYF
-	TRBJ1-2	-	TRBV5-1	TGCGCCAGCAGCTTAGGCCTCCCAAGGGGCTACACCTTC	CASSLGLPRGYTF
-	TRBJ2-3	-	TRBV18	TGTGCCAGCTCACCAAGGGTTCCAGAAACAGATACGCAGTATTTT	CASSPRVPETDTQYF
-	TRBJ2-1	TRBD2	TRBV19	TGTGCCAGTAGTATAGAGGAGGGAGGGATCGATGAGCAGTTCTTC	CASSIEEGGIDEQFF
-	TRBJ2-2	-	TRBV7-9	TGTGCCAGCGCTCTCACCGGGGAGCTGTTTTTT	CASALTGELFF
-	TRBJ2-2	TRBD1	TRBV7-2	TGTGCCAGCACCGGACAGGGGGCAGGGACCGGGGAGCTGTTTTTT	CASTGQGAGTGELFF
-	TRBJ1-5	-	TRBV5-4	TGTGCCAGCAGCTTGGCCCCAGGGCTGAGCAATCAGCCCCAGCATTTT	CASSLAPGLSNQPQHF
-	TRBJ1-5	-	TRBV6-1	TGTGCCAGCAGTCCACAGGTCCAACCCCAGCATTTT	CASSPQVQPQHF
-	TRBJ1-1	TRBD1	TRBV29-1	TGCAGCGTCGACAGGGAGTATGCTGAAGCTTTCTTT	CSVDREYAEAFF
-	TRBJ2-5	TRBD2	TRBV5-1	TGCGCCAGCAGCTTGGCACCTGGACTAGCAGAGACCCAGTACTTC	CASSLAPGLAETQYF
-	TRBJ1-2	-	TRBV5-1	TGCGCCAGCAGCCGCAGGTGGACCTTC	CASSRRWTF
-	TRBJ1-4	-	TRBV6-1	TGTGCCAGCAGTGAAGCGCTCGCGGGGCGGTGGGAAAAACTGTTTTTT	CASSEALAGRWEKLFF
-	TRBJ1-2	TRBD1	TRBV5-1	TGCGCCAGCAGCCAACAGGGGGTGGATGGCTACACCTTC	CASSQQGVDGYTF
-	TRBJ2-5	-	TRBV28	TGTGCCAGCAACTCCGGAGAGACCCAGTACTTC	CASNSGETQYF